The entry that follows covers one T cell receptor beta chain sequence. Its cognate antigen is unknown. Sequencing was at survey level. Sequencing depth was up to 500,000 reads per sample. Sequenced by immunoSEQ multiplex PCR; TCRdb stores in-frame clones only, minus some. Among approximately 40,000 clones listed, around 73% were seen once. These data belong to a study of pediatric ulcerative colitis. Study outcomes and limitations: Ulcerative colitis patients shared more blood-rectal clones than controls.

Rectal tissue came from one to two pinch biopsies taken at colonoscopy. V lost 7 bases and J lost 6, with 9 bases in between. The CDR3 loop spans 11 amino acids. The germline V gene encodes CDR1 LNHDA and CDR2 SQIVND (reference sequence). This receptor was obtained from a boy aged 5-17 years with moderate ulcerative colitis. Sequenced material: gut tissue. The rearrangement joins TRBV19 to TRBJ1-2; D is perhaps TRBD1 (5 bases). The CDR3 DNA reads TGTGCCAGTACGGGGCGCAATGGCTACACCTTC. Amino acid sequence: CASTGRNGYTF. The variable domain in full, completed from reference TRBV19 and TRBJ1-2, reads DGGITQSPKYLFRKEGQNVTLSCEQNLNHDAMYWYRQDPGQGLRLIYYSQIVNDFQKGDIAEGYSVSREKKESFPLTVTSAQKNPTAFYLCASTGRNGYTFGSGTRLTVV.